The present T cell receptor (beta chain) was sequenced within a study of T cells in Graves' hyperthyroidism and ophthalmopathy. About the study: Peripheral blood was secured at the point of initial diagnosis, before any treatment.

Study results and limitations: Most clonotypes expanded in thyroid above 0.001 were likewise present in blood.

This clonotype has only a few counts. Antigen unknown. A NOSPECS grade of at least 4, a Clinical Activity Score of at least 3 and duration under 3 months were recorded in ophthalmopathy patients. Fresh peripheral blood, 10 ml, yielded the PBMCs. Per germline, CDR1 ENHRY and CDR2 SYGVKD. The V end lost 7 bases, the J end lost 4 bases, and 13 bases lay between the germline ends. CDR3 length: 13 residues. RNA transcripts gave rise to amplified TCR beta CDR3 regions. A set of HTBI primers served as the primers for a first-round RT-PCR of the TCR CDR3. Each CDR3 protein gets one entry after TCRdb re-called the multiplex PCR reads with MiXCR. The sample includes about 640,000 distinct CDR3 sequences, about a fifth of them seen just once.

The chain uses TRBV10-3 and TRBJ2-5, with D possibly TRBD1 on 5 matching bases. The sample was blood. This receptor was taken from a man aged 30 to 45 with Graves' ophthalmopathy. CDR3 in amino acids: CAIMGQRSETQYF. The DNA of the CDR3 is TGTGCCATCATGGGGCAGCGTTCAGAGACCCAGTACTTC.